The next 17 T cell receptor beta chains were all read from a single sample in a study of control samples from healthy donors and cancer patients. Profiled with immunoSEQ multiplex PCR; TCRdb holds only in-frame clones, not every one. The sample has approximately 94,000 clones, roughly 87% seen once. The sequenced sample consisted of blood. All receptors come from a woman between 45 and 65 years old in good health.

This clone came up once. This chain links TRBV6-5 with TRBJ1-5; D possibly corresponds to TRBD1 (6 bases). The ends were cut back, 8 bases at V and 4 bases at J, with 15 bases in the middle. The CDR3 is 14 amino acids. Germline values: CDR1 MNHEY, CDR2 SVGAGI. The CDR3 DNA is TGTGCCAGCCGGGGCAGGGGAGGGAATCAGCCCCAGCATTTT. It is translated as CASRGRGGNQPQHF.

The V and J genes are TRBV5-1 and TRBJ1-4; D unclear. Per germline, CDR1 SGHRS and CDR2 YFSETQ. Trimming stripped 3 bases from V and 7 bases from J, with 13 bases between. The CDR3 spans 14 residues. As DNA, the CDR3 is TGCGCCAGCAGCTCTACCACAGTCAGTGAAAAACTGTTTTTT. This sequence encodes CASSSTTVSEKLFF.

The J gene is TRBJ2-2, the V gene TRBV19; 10 bases are a match to TRBD1. CDR3 size: 18 residues. Trimming cost V 10 bases and J 0 bases; bases outside gene matches: 14. Germline-derived CDR1 and CDR2 are LNHDA and SQIVND (reference sequence). This CDR3 reads CAIGDRGVNLPNTGELFF. The DNA for the CDR3 is TGTGCCATTGGGGACAGGGGCGTGAACCTGCCGAACACCGGGGAGCTGTTTTTT.

The chain couples TRBV24-1 to TRBJ2-6, with a weak D call TRBD2 (7 bases). The V end was cut by 6 bases, the J end by 0 bases, with 11 bases between. This CDR3 has 16 residues. The germline V gene encodes CDR1 KGHDR and CDR2 SFDVKD. The CDR3 coding sequence is TGTGCCACCAGTAAGGGGGGGGGCTCTGGGGCCAACGTCCTGACTTTC. Amino acids: CATSKGGGSGANVLTF.

The genes are TRBV4-3 and TRBJ2-1, with TRBD2 matching over 9 bases. The CDR3 consists of 17 residues. Germline V gene data show CDR1 as LGHNA and CDR2 as YSLEER. The ends lost 4 bases at V and 5 bases at J; junction bases unmatched: 12. The CDR3 sequence: CASSPAGGAGGNNEQFF. The CDR3, as DNA: TGCGCCAGCAGCCCGGCGGGGGGGGCGGGAGGGAACAATGAGCAGTTCTTC.

The genes are TRBV7-9 and TRBJ2-5; TRBD1 matches 11 bases. The CDR3 contains 15 residues. Germline trimming cut 4 bases from V and 4 bases from J; bases unmatched to any gene: 5. The germline gives CDR1 SEHNR, CDR2 FQNEAQ (reference sequence). The CDR3 DNA sequence: TGTGCCAGCAGCTCGGGACAGGGGGGAAGAGAGACCCAGTACTTC. Translating gives CASSSGQGGRETQYF.

V and J are TRBV7-8 and TRBJ2-5; 14 nucleotides match TRBD2. In germline, CDR1 is SGHVS, CDR2 FQNEAQ. Trimming removed 1 base from V and 1 base from J; junction bases left unmatched: 8. The CDR3 contains 19 residues. The CDR3 DNA follows: TGTGCCAGCAGCTTAGATCACCGGACTAGCGGGAGGATCCAAGAGACCCAGTACTTC. It yields the protein CASSLDHRTSGRIQETQYF.

The V call is TRBV7-9, the J call TRBJ2-3; D is unclear. Germline CDR1 reads SEHNR; CDR2 reads FQNEAQ (reference sequence). V was clipped by 2 bases and J by 3 bases, with 12 bases between them. The CDR3 sequence is 15 residues long. The CDR3: CASSLSADATDTQYF. The CDR3 bases are TGTGCCAGCAGCTTATCTGCTGATGCGACAGATACGCAGTATTTT. The entire variable domain, with the rest obtained from reference TRBV7-9 and TRBJ2-3, is as follows: DTGVSQNPRHKITKRGQNVTFRCDPISEHNRLYWYRQTLGQGPEFLTYFQNEAQLEKSRLLSDRFSAERPKGSFSTLEIQRTEQGDSAMYLCASSLSADATDTQYFGPGTRLTVL.

The chain carries TRBV6-4 and TRBJ2-7, with 11 bases identical to TRBD1. Germline V gene sequence: CDR1 MRHNA, CDR2 SNTAGT. V lost 8 bases and J lost 5; bases outside the gene matches: 8. The CDR3 runs to 14 residues. CDR3 protein: CASGMGQGEDEQYF. The CDR3, as DNA: TGTGCCAGCGGAATGGGACAGGGGGAGGACGAGCAGTACTTC.

J is TRBJ1-4 and V is TRBV11-2, with TRBD1 matching 7 bases. V lost 5 bases, J lost 7 bases, and 4 bases stayed unmatched. This CDR3 is built from 13 residues. Germline V CDR1 and CDR2: SGHAT, FQNNGV. CDR3 loop: CASSPTGAEKLFF. DNA of the CDR3: TGTGCCAGCAGCCCAACAGGGGCTGAAAAACTGTTTTTT.

J is TRBJ2-7 and V is TRBV11-2, with D uncertain. Germline assignment: CDR1 SGHAT and CDR2 FQNNGV. V was shortened by 5 bases and J by 0 bases, with 8 bases between the two germline ends. The CDR3 loop spans 13 amino acids. In nucleotides, the CDR3 is TGTGCCAGCAGCGTCACCAGCTCCTACGAGCAGTACGTC. As protein: CASSVTSSYEQYV.

On this clone: The sample holds other DNA sequences that translate to the same CDR3. The genes are TRBV18 and TRBJ1-5; 8 bases agree with TRBD1. This CDR3 contains 14 residues. V trimming: 6 bases; J trimming: 2 bases; junction bases outside the gene matches: 3. CDR1 is KGHSH, CDR2 LQKENI, per germline. The CDR3 DNA follows: TGTGCCAGCTCGCCGGGACAGGGCAATCAGCCCCAGCATTTT. Translated: CASSPGQGNQPQHF.

As DNA, the CDR3 is TGTGCCAGCAGCCCTCCGCTGCAGCCCCAGCATTTT. Translation gives CASSPPLQPQHF. V is TRBV28 and J is TRBJ1-5, with D hard to call. CDR1 is MDHEN, CDR2 SYDVKM, per germline. The ends were cut back, 6 bases at V and 7 bases at J, with 10 bases in the middle. The CDR3 length is 12 residues.

DNA of the CDR3: TGTGCCTACAGAACAACAGGGGCCACAAATTCACCCCTCCACTTT. It is translated as CAYRTTGATNSPLHF. The rearrangement links TRBV30 to TRBJ1-6, with 7 bases fitting TRBD1. Germline V gene lookup returns CDR1 GTSNPN and CDR2 SVGIG (reference sequence). V shed 7 bases and J 7 bases; nucleotides not matched to a gene: 13. The CDR3 runs to 15 residues.

The genes are TRBV30 and TRBJ1-1, with D possibly matching TRBD1 (5 bases). This CDR3 has 18 amino acids. CDR1 and CDR2 (germline): GTSNPN, SVGIG (reference sequence). The V end lost 4 bases, the J end lost 0 bases, and 24 bases lay between the germline ends. The CDR3: CAWTPGKGRNKMNTEAFF. CDR3 nucleotides: TGTGCCTGGACCCCCGGGAAGGGACGGAATAAAATGAACACTGAAGCTTTCTTT.

The V call is TRBV7-6, the J call TRBJ2-3; 12 nucleotides agree with TRBD2. Trimming cost V 6 bases and J 3 bases; bases outside gene matches: 7. The CDR3 consists of 16 residues. Germline CDR1 reads SGHVS; CDR2 reads FNYEAQ. CDR3: CASRLLAGGGTDTQYF. The CDR3 nucleotides are TGTGCCAGCAGACTTCTAGCGGGAGGGGGAACAGATACGCAGTATTTT.

CDR3 coding DNA: TGTGCCAGCAGCGTCCCACTAGCGGGGGGTACCGGGGAGCTGTTTTTT. Encoded protein: CASSVPLAGGTGELFF. This sequence joins TRBV9 and TRBJ2-2, with 12 bases identical to TRBD2. Germline V lookup: CDR1 SGDLS, CDR2 YYNGEE. Trimming took 2 bases from V and 5 from J; bases not matched to a gene: 4. The CDR3 covers 16 residues.